This T cell receptor beta chain comes out of a study of human T cells and chemical hapten exposure. TCRdb passed the RACE reads through MiXCR, listing each CDR3 protein once. The table lists 35,000 to 45,000 distinct CDR3 sequences, 9.5% to 15% of them singletons, with 4.5% to 7% in the top ten. Time point of the sample: pre-sensitization, week 0. The treatment here: therapeutic diphenylcyclopropenone sensitization with weekly scalp DPC. With regard to this clonotype: Its matching antigen is unknown. Sequence at one end of the junction differs from germline and may be a read error.

This CDR3 has 13 amino acids. The germline V gene encodes CDR1 DFQATT and CDR2 SNEGSKA (reference sequence). Study-wide results and limits: Patch test score tracked positively with PT1 expanded TCR counts.

This chain joins TRBV20-1 and TRBJ2-1; 12 nucleotides agree with TRBD2. This sequence was found in a woman under 40 with alopecia areata. Some clones in this sample may be carry-over from other donors' samples. The sequenced sample was whole blood, obtained in connection with sensitization to the hapten diphenylcyclopropenone (DPC). CDR3 coding DNA: TGCAGTCCTAGCGGGAGGGAAGGCTATGAGCAGTTCTTC. Its translation is CSPSGREGYEQFF.